These 26 T cell receptor beta chains were sequenced from one sample in a study of cytomegalovirus exposure and HLA in healthy donors. The PCR contained 60 Vbeta and 13 Jbeta primers. Method: immunoSEQ multiplex PCR; TCRdb's copy keeps in-frame clones and lacks some. Of some 200,000 clones listed, approximately 70% are singletons. The sequenced material came from PBMCs. The receptors here all came from a man aged 40-50 years in good health and CMV-seropositive.

This clone has more than one count but fewer than ten. The rearrangement uses TRBV7-9 and TRBJ1-2, with D possibly matching TRBD1 (6 bases). CDR1 and CDR2 (germline): SEHNR, FQNEAQ (reference sequence). The CDR3 consists of 17 residues. Trimming removed 5 bases from V and 2 bases from J, with 21 bases in between. This CDR3 is CASSQDLRAGANYGYTF. CDR3 in DNA: TGTGCCAGCAGCCAAGATCTTAGGGCAGGGGCCAACTATGGCTACACCTTC.

In this sample, this clone turned up a few times. This chain uses TRBV7-9 with TRBJ2-3; the match to TRBD2 covers 13 bases. The germline gives CDR1 SEHNR, CDR2 FQNEAQ (reference sequence). Trimming removed 5 bases from V and 0 bases from J; junction bases left unmatched: 8. The CDR3 covers 18 residues. CDR3 loop: CASSPGLAGASSTDTQYF. The DNA of the CDR3 is TGTGCCAGCAGCCCCGGACTAGCGGGGGCCTCTAGCACAGATACGCAGTATTTT.

V is TRBV15 and J is TRBJ2-1; D is unresolved. Trimming stripped 5 bases from V and 1 base from J, with 15 bases between. The CDR3 length is 16 residues. The germline V gene has CDR1 LNHNV and CDR2 YYDKDF (reference sequence). DNA for the CDR3: TGTGCCACCAGCCCTAACCTGATGAGGTCCTACAATGAGCAGTTCTTC. Encoded protein: CATSPNLMRSYNEQFF.

This sequence joins TRBV6-1 and TRBJ1-1; 10 bases agree with TRBD1. J gave up 7 bases and V 4 bases, and 12 bases lay outside the gene matches. The CDR3 spans 16 residues. CDR1 MNHNS and CDR2 SASEGT come from the germline V gene. DNA for the CDR3: TGTGCCAGCAGTGGCCTTAGACAGGGGGCCAAAATTGAAGCTTTCTTT. Protein: CASSGLRQGAKIEAFF.

The V call is TRBV27, the J call TRBJ1-1; 7 bases agree with TRBD1. The J segment lost 6 bases and the V segment lost 4 bases, leaving 20 bases of the junction unmatched. Germline V gene data show CDR1 as MNHEY and CDR2 as SMNVEV (reference sequence). The CDR3 loop spans 18 amino acids. The CDR3 DNA sequence: TGTGCCAGCAGTTCCTATATACCCCTCGACAGGGATGTCGCTGAAGCTTTCTTT. Translating it yields CASSSYIPLDRDVAEAFF.

The CDR3 bases are TGTGCCAGCAGCTGGACACCGGAACGGTCCTACGAGCAGTACTTC. It translates to CASSWTPERSYEQYF. The chain combines TRBV5-5 with TRBJ2-7, with D perhaps matching TRBD1 (5 bases). The V end lost 3 bases, the J end lost 1 base, and 14 bases lay between the germline ends. CDR3 length: 15 amino acids. Per the germline V gene, CDR1 is SGHKS and CDR2 is YYEKEE (reference sequence).

V is TRBV10-1 and J is TRBJ2-2; maybe TRBD1 (6 bases). The CDR3 has 14 residues. The germline V gene encodes CDR1 WNHNN and CDR2 SYGVQD (reference sequence). Trimming pared 6 bases from V and 1 base from J, leaving 9 bases between. Written as DNA, the CDR3 is TGCGCCAGCAGCTTGACAGGGAACACCGGGGAGCTGTTTTTT. As protein: CASSLTGNTGELFF.

The table lists this clone with a few counts. This sequence joins TRBV5-1 and TRBJ2-7; 11 positions agree with TRBD1. The germline CDR1 and CDR2 sequences are SGHRS and YFSETQ. V lost 4 bases to trimming and J lost 3 bases; unmatched junction nucleotides: 6. The CDR3 length is 15 residues. CDR3 nucleotide sequence: TGCGCCAGCAGCGTCACGGGACAGGGGGTCTACGAGCAGTACTTC. Encoded protein: CASSVTGQGVYEQYF.

V is TRBV7-2 and J is TRBJ1-3; D possibly corresponds to TRBD1 (6 bases). The ends were cut back, 1 base at V and 0 bases at J, with 10 bases in the middle. The CDR3 is made up of 16 amino acids. CDR1 SGHTA and CDR2 FQGNSA come from the germline V gene. The CDR3 region has the DNA TGTGCCAGCAGCTTAGGAAACAGGGCCTCTGGAAACACCATATATTTT. Protein product: CASSLGNRASGNTIYF.

The genes are TRBV7-3 and TRBJ2-2; 9 nucleotides align to TRBD1. The CDR3 consists of 12 residues. J was trimmed by 14 bases and V by 5 bases; bases with no gene match: 6. Germline CDR1 and CDR2: SGHTA and FQGTGA. In DNA form, the CDR3 reads TGTGCCAGCAGCCTGGGACAGGGTGAACTGTTTTTT. Amino acid sequence: CASSLGQGELFF.

CDR3 bases: TGTGCCAGTAGCCAGAGGACTAGCGGAACCGGGGAGCTGTTTTTT. This sequence encodes CASSQRTSGTGELFF. The chain employs TRBV19 and TRBJ2-2; 10 bases are shared with TRBD2. Germline CDR1 is LNHDA and CDR2 is SQIVND (reference sequence). With 6 bases clipped from V and 5 bases from J, the junction kept 6 bases outside the gene matches. This CDR3 region has 15 residues.

The V and J genes are TRBV7-9 and TRBJ1-5; D is ambiguous. The CDR3 loop spans 12 amino acids. V lost 5 bases and J 3 bases, leaving 5 bases between the germline ends. Germline V CDR1 and CDR2: SEHNR, FQNEAQ (reference sequence). The CDR3 nucleotides read TGTGCCAGCAGCGTATACAATCAGCCCCAGCATTTT. Translated, it gives CASSVYNQPQHF.

The gene calls are TRBV11-3 and TRBJ1-5; D may be TRBD1 (6 bases). The V and J ends lost 5 bases and 5 bases respectively, with 13 bases between them. The germline V gene encodes CDR1 SGHNT and CDR2 YENEEA. CDR3 length: 14 residues. CDR3 in amino acids: CASSGRQVYQPQHF. As DNA, the CDR3 is TGTGCCAGCAGCGGACGACAGGTCTATCAGCCCCAGCATTTT.

This clone was seen more than once but under ten times. This chain joins TRBV6-6 and TRBJ2-2; D is possibly TRBD2 (5 bases). This CDR3 has 16 amino acids. V shed 6 bases and J shed 5 bases, with 19 bases lying between them. Germline CDR1 is MNHNY and CDR2 is SVGAGI (reference sequence). The CDR3: CASSSRGRYSTGELFF. CDR3 DNA: TGTGCCAGCAGCTCCCGGGGAAGGTACTCGACCGGGGAGCTGTTTTTT.

The CDR3 DNA follows: TGTGCCAGCAGCTCCGGACAGGGCCAAGAGACCCAGTACTTC. Translated, it gives CASSSGQGQETQYF. The chain is built from TRBV11-1 and TRBJ2-5; TRBD1 agrees at 8 bases. This CDR3 region has 14 residues. The junction had 2 bases not matched to a gene; V was cut back by 4 bases and J by 1 base. The germline V gene encodes CDR1 SGHAT and CDR2 FQDESV (reference sequence).

The table lists this clone with a count of one. The chain recombines TRBV11-2 with TRBJ2-2, with D tentatively TRBD2 (5 bases). There are 15 residues in the CDR3. The V and J ends lost 1 base and 7 bases respectively, with 13 bases between them. Germline V lookup: CDR1 SGHAT, CDR2 FQNNGV. Written as DNA, the CDR3 is TGTGCCAGCAGCTTAGGTCGAGGGCAACACGGGGAGCTGTTTTTT. Translating gives CASSLGRGQHGELFF.

Comments on this clone: The junction differs from germline at one of its ends, possibly a read error. CDR3 sequence: CSSSSRDRYSYEQYF. CDR3 in DNA: TGTTCCAGCAGCTCCCGGGACAGGTACTCCTACGAGCAGTACTTC. The chain is built from TRBV7-9 and TRBJ2-7; 8 nucleotides line up with TRBD1. Germline lookup yields CDR1 SEHNR and CDR2 FQNEAQ (reference sequence). This CDR3 comprises 15 residues.

The gene calls are TRBV27 and TRBJ1-2; TRBD1 matches at 7 bases. Germline CDR1 is MNHEY and CDR2 is SMNVEV (reference sequence). The J segment lost 7 bases and the V segment lost 6 bases, leaving 5 bases of the junction unmatched. This CDR3 region has 12 residues. The CDR3 region has the DNA TGTGCCAGCAGCGGGACAGTAGGTGGCTACACCTTC. Its translation is CASSGTVGGYTF.

The chain is built from TRBV7-2 and TRBJ1-2, with a weak D call TRBD1 (5 bases). Trimming removed 6 bases at V and 4 bases at J, with 9 bases between. The CDR3 length is 12 residues. Germline V gives CDR1 SGHTA, CDR2 FQGNSA. CDR3 sequence (DNA): TGTGCCAGCAGTCCCAGGGTCTATGGCTACACCTTC. This translates into CASSPRVYGYTF.

The V and J genes are TRBV28 and TRBJ1-1, with 8 positions matching TRBD1. CDR1 MDHEN and CDR2 SYDVKM come from the germline V gene. This CDR3 region has 13 residues. Trimming took 2 bases from V and 13 from J; bases not matched to a gene: 9. The CDR3 DNA sequence: TGTGCCAGCAGTTTACCCCCCGGGACAGGTGATTTCTTT. This sequence encodes CASSLPPGTGDFF.

The rearrangement joins TRBV11-1 to TRBJ1-6; unclear D gene. The CDR3 has 15 amino acids. Trimming left V 5 bases short and J 4 bases short, with 12 bases between. The germline V gene encodes CDR1 SGHAT and CDR2 FQDESV (reference sequence). The CDR3 sequence: CASSPIGEYNSPLHF. The DNA for the CDR3 is TGTGCCAGCAGCCCGATCGGGGAGTATAATTCACCCCTCCACTTT.

The chain carries TRBV19 and TRBJ1-6; 9 bases align to TRBD1. The CDR3 runs to 16 residues. Germline V CDR1 and CDR2: LNHDA, SQIVND (reference sequence). Unmatched junction bases numbered 4, after V lost 2 bases and J lost 5 bases. As DNA, the CDR3 is TGTGCCAGTAGTATAAAGACAGGGGGAGATAATTCACCCCTCCACTTT. Amino acid sequence: CASSIKTGGDNSPLHF.

This chain's CDR3 is CAISGGTGAGEQFF. CDR3 nucleotide sequence: TGTGCCATCAGTGGGGGGACAGGGGCCGGTGAGCAGTTCTTC. The chain couples TRBV10-3 to TRBJ2-1, with 10 bases aligning to TRBD1. The germline gives CDR1 ENHRY, CDR2 SYGVKD. The V and J ends lost 4 bases and 9 bases, in that order; junction bases with no gene match: 6. This CDR3 spans 14 amino acids.

The chain is built from TRBV2 and TRBJ2-6, with D hard to call. V lost 3 bases, J lost 2 bases, and 8 bases lay in between. The CDR3 spans 15 residues. Per the germline V gene, CDR1 is SNHLY and CDR2 is FYNNEI. The DNA of the CDR3 is TGTGCCAGCAGTGAGAGGCACCCTGGGGCCAACGTCCTGACTTTC. This encodes CASSERHPGANVLTF.

The V call is TRBV7-3, the J call TRBJ2-5, with 10 bases matching TRBD1. The DNA end lines up better with TRBJ2-7; the J call may be wrong. Germline CDR1 and CDR2: SGHTA and FQGTGA. CDR3 length equals 14 residues. The CDR3 DNA is TGTGCCAGCAGTAAAGGACAGGGGGCCTACGAGCAGTACTTC. It is translated as CASSKGQGAYEQYF.

The chain is built from TRBV5-1 and TRBJ1-2, with D perhaps TRBD1 (5 bases). V dropped 3 bases and J dropped 0 bases, with 12 bases sitting between them. CDR1 and CDR2 (germline): SGHRS, YFSETQ. This CDR3 is built from 15 residues. In nucleotides, the CDR3 is TGCGCCAGCAGCTCCAGGGTAACCTCTAACTATGGCTACACCTTC. It yields the protein CASSSRVTSNYGYTF.